This T cell receptor beta chain was found in a study of T cell clonotyping in hematopoietic cell transplantation. The germline CDR1 and CDR2 sequences are MNHEY and SVGAGI. The CDR3 covers 14 residues. With 6 bases clipped from V and 2 bases from J, the junction kept 5 bases outside the gene matches. In its sample, this clone was seen once. Profiled with immunoSEQ multiplex PCR; TCRdb holds only in-frame clones, not every one. The profile covers about 15,000 clones, with roughly 64% appearing a single time and around a tenth taken by the ten largest. The clonotype comes from a human donor who either received an allogeneic hematopoietic cell transplant for a myeloid malignancy or was a related donor (not recorded which). Some clones in this sample may be carry-over from other donors' samples. Sequenced input: PBMCs. The rearrangement joins TRBV6-5 to TRBJ2-5; 8 bases align to TRBD1. The CDR3 nucleotides read TGTGCCAGCAGCCCCGGGACAGGACAAGAGACCCAGTACTTC. Translating gives CASSPGTGQETQYF.